The 12 T cell receptor beta chains given below trace back to one sample, sequenced in a study of blood T cell repertoires in COVID-19. Assay: immunoSEQ multiplex PCR; the TCRdb copy retains only in-frame clones and omits some. The repertoire holds about 180,000 clones, with 70% to 85% as singletons. The sequenced material came from PBMCs or T cells enriched from blood (not recorded which). These receptors were taken from a woman aged 45-65 years who had recovered from COVID-19.

The rearrangement links TRBV27 to TRBJ1-3; D is perhaps TRBD1 (6 bases). Trimming took off 5 bases at V and 8 bases at J, with 19 bases between the two ends. Germline CDR1 MNHEY, CDR2 SMNVEV (reference sequence). The CDR3 runs to 15 residues. In DNA form, the CDR3 reads TGTGCCAGCAGTCTCGGTATGGGGGCGAGTTACACCATATATTTT. Its protein is CASSLGMGASYTIYF.

V gene TRBV18 combines with J gene TRBJ1-2, with TRBD1 matching over 7 bases. The CDR3 runs 14 residues. Per the germline V gene, CDR1 is KGHSH and CDR2 is LQKENI. The V gene end was trimmed by 2 bases and the J gene end by 4 bases; junction bases not matched to a gene: 4. The chain's CDR3 is CASSPAQGVYGYTF. In nucleotides, the CDR3 is TGTGCCAGCTCACCAGCCCAGGGGGTCTATGGCTACACCTTC.

V gene TRBV27 combines with J gene TRBJ1-6, with D hard to call. CDR1 and CDR2 (germline): MNHEY, SMNVEV (reference sequence). Trimming cost V 5 bases and J 2 bases, with 10 bases left between them. CDR3 length equals 15 residues. In DNA, the CDR3 is TGTGCCAGCAGTGCGGGGAGTACCTATAATTCACCCCTCCACTTT. This gives the protein CASSAGSTYNSPLHF.

The chain couples TRBV21-1 to TRBJ1-2; the table's D call, TRBD1, has no DNA check behind it. TRBV21-1 is a pseudogene. CDR3 size: 16 residues. In nucleotides, the CDR3 is TGTGCCAGCAGCAAAGCGGGCTTACCTCTCAGACACGGCTACACCTTC. It is translated as CASSKAGLPLRHGYTF.

The chain has TRBV6-6 and TRBJ1-2; 9 bases agree with TRBD1. CDR1 MNHNY and CDR2 SVGAGI come from the germline V gene (reference sequence). The CDR3 has 15 amino acids. Unmatched junction bases numbered 13, after V lost 6 bases and J lost 8 bases. The CDR3 bases are TGTGCCAGCAGATCGGGACAGGGAGGCATGGGAGGCTACACCTTC. Translated, it gives CASRSGQGGMGGYTF.

The V and J genes are TRBV12-3 or TRBV12-4 and TRBJ1-2; the match to TRBD1 covers 7 bases. V shed 6 bases and J 1 base; nucleotides not matched to a gene: 2. The CDR3 is made up of 13 amino acids. For the CDR3, the DNA is TGTGCCAGCAGACGGGACAGTAACTATGGCTACACCTTC. Protein product: CASRRDSNYGYTF.

The chain carries TRBV28 and TRBJ2-3; tentative D call: TRBD2 (5 bases). Deletions cut 2 bases from V and 5 bases from J, with 8 bases between. Germline CDR1 is MDHEN and CDR2 is SYDVKM. There are 13 residues in the CDR3. Here the CDR3 reads CASSLLSGDTQYF. The CDR3 DNA reads as TGTGCCAGCAGTTTACTCAGCGGAGATACGCAGTATTTT.

The rearrangement joins TRBV7-9 to TRBJ1-2; D remains ambiguous. CDR3 size: 16 residues. The ends were cut back, 3 bases at V and 4 bases at J, with 18 bases in the middle. The V gene's germline CDR1 is SEHNR and CDR2 FQNEAQ (reference sequence). The CDR3 here is CASSFGRRTEFYGYTF. CDR3 DNA: TGTGCCAGCAGCTTCGGCAGGCGTACGGAATTCTATGGCTACACCTTC. The full variable domain, in which reference TRBV7-9 and TRBJ1-2 provide the parts outside the CDR3, is DTGVSQNPRHKITKRGQNVTFRCDPISEHNRLYWYRQTLGQGPEFLTYFQNEAQLEKSRLLSDRFSAERPKGSFSTLEIQRTEQGDSAMYLCASSFGRRTEFYGYTFGSGTRLTVV.

This chain uses TRBV11-2 with TRBJ1-6, with 8 bases aligning to TRBD1. With V trimmed by 4 bases and J by 7 bases, 9 bases remained unmatched. Germline assignment: CDR1 SGHAT and CDR2 FQNNGV. The CDR3 is 16 amino acids. DNA for the CDR3: TGTGCCAGCAGCTACCTAGGGACAGGTTGGAATTCACCCCTCCACTTT. Translated: CASSYLGTGWNSPLHF.

CDR3 sequence: CASSQDGERSYEQYF. The CDR3 nucleotides read TGTGCCAGCAGCCAAGACGGGGAAAGGTCCTACGAGCAGTACTTC. The chain recombines TRBV4-2 with TRBJ2-7; D perhaps matches TRBD2 (5 bases). The ends were cut back, 0 bases at V and 1 base at J, with 10 bases in the middle. The germline V gene has CDR1 LGHNA and CDR2 YNFKEQ. This CDR3 spans 15 amino acids.

This clone was counted at least ten times. In DNA, the CDR3 is TGTGCCAGCTCGTCTCCGGGACTAGCAGAAACCGAGCAGTACTTC. Protein product: CASSSPGLAETEQYF. The gene calls are TRBV18 and TRBJ2-7, with TRBD2 matching 9 bases. Germline lookup yields CDR1 KGHSH and CDR2 LQKENI. The CDR3 extends over 15 amino acids. The V and J ends lost 6 bases and 6 bases, in that order; junction bases with no gene match: 12.

Only a few counts were recorded for this clone. The gene calls are TRBV5-5 and TRBJ2-1; 10 bases align to TRBD2. The V segment lost 4 bases and the J segment 7 bases; nucleotides outside the gene matches: 14. The CDR3 runs to 17 residues. Per germline, CDR1 SGHKS and CDR2 YYEKEE (reference sequence). CDR3 sequence (DNA): TGTGCCAGCAGCCTCTCCGGTTGGCTAGCGGGAGAGAATGAGCAGTTCTTC. This codes for CASSLSGWLAGENEQFF.